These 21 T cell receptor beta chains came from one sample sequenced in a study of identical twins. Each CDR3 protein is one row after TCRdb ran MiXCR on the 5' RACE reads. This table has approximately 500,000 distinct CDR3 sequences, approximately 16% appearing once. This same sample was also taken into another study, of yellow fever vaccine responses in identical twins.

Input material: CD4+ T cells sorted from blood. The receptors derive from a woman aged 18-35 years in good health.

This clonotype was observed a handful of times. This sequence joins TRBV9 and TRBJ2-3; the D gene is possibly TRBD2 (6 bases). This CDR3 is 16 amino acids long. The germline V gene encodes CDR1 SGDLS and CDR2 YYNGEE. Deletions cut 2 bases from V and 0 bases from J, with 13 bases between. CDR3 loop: CASSVGGRVSTDTQYF. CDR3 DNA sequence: TGTGCCAGCAGCGTCGGGGGACGGGTAAGCACAGATACGCAGTATTTT.

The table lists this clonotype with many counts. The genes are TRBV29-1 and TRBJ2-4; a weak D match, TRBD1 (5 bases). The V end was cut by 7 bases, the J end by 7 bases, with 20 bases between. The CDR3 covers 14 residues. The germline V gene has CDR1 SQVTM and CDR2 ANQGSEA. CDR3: CSARPGNKGNIQYF. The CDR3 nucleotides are TGCAGCGCGCGCCCCGGCAACAAGGGGAACATTCAGTACTTC.

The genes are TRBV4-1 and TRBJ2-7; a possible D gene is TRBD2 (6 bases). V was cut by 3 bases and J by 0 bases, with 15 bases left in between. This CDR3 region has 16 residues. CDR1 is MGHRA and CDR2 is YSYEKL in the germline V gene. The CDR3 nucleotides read TGCGCCAGCAGCCAGGGAAGCGGGCGAAACTCCTACGAGCAGTACTTC. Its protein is CASSQGSGRNSYEQYF.

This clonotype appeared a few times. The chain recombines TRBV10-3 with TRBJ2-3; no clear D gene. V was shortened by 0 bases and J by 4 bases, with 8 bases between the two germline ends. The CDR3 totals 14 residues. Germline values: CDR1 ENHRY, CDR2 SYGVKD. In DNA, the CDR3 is TGTGCCATCAGTGAGTCGACTGCGGCAGATACGCAGTATTTT. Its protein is CAISESTAADTQYF.

CDR3 protein: CASSTDSEQFF. The CDR3 bases are TGTGCCAGCAGCACGGATTCGGAGCAGTTCTTC. This chain connects TRBV11-3 to TRBJ2-1; D is unclear. CDR1 SGHNT and CDR2 YENEEA come from the germline V gene. Trimming shortened V by 5 bases and J by 10 bases, and 9 bases separated the two germline ends. The CDR3 runs to 11 residues.

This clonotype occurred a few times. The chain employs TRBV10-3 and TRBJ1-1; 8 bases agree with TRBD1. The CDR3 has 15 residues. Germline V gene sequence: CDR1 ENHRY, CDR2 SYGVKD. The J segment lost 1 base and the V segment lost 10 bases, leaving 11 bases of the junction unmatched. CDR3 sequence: CATLTGVLSNTEAFF. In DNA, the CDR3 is TGTGCCACCTTGACAGGGGTTTTGTCGAACACTGAAGCTTTCTTT.

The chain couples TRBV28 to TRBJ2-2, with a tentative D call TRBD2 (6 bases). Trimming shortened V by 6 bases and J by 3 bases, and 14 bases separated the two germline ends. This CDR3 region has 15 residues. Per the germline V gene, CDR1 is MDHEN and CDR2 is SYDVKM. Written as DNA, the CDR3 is TGTGCCAGCAGGGGACGGTGGGGGGACACCGGGGAGCTGTTTTTT. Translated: CASRGRWGDTGELFF.

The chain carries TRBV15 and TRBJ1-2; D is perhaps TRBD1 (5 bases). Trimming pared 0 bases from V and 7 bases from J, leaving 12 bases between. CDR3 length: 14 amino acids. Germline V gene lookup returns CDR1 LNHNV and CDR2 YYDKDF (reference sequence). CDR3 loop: CATSRDPQGGGYTF. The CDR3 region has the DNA TGTGCCACCAGCAGAGATCCCCAGGGAGGTGGCTACACCTTC. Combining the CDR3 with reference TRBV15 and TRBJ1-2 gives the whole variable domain DAMVIQNPRYQVTQFGKPVTLSCSQTLNHNVMYWYQQKSSQAPKLLFHYYDKDFNNEADTPDNFQSRRPNTSFCFLDIRSPGLGDTAMYLCATSRDPQGGGYTFGSGTRLTVV.

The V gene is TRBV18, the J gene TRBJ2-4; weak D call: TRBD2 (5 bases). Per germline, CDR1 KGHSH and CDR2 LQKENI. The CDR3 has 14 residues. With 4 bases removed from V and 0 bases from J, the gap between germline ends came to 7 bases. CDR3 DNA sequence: TGTGCCAGCTCACTGGACTCAGCCAAAAACATTCAGTACTTC. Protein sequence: CASSLDSAKNIQYF.

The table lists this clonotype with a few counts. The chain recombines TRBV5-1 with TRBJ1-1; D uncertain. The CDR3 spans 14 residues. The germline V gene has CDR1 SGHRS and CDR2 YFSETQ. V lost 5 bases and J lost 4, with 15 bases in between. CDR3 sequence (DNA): TGCGCCAGCAGGATGGCGCCACAAGGCACTGAAGCTTTCTTT. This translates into CASRMAPQGTEAFF.

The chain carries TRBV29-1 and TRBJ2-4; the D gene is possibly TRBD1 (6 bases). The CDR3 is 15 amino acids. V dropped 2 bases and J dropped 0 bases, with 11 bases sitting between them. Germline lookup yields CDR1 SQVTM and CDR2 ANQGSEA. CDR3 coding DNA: TGCAGCGTTGAACGGACAGCCCTAGCCAAAAACATTCAGTACTTC. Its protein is CSVERTALAKNIQYF.

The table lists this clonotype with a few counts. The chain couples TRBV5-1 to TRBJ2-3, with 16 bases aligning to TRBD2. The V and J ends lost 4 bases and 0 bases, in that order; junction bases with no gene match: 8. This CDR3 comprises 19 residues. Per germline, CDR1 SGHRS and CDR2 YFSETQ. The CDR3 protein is CASSAGLAGGPTSTDTQYF. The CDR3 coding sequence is TGCGCCAGCAGCGCGGGACTAGCGGGAGGGCCGACTAGCACAGATACGCAGTATTTT.

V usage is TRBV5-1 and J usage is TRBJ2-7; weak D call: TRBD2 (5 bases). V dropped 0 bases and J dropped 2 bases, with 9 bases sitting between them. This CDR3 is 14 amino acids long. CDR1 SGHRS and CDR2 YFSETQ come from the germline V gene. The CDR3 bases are TGCGCCAGCAGCTTGGAAGGGAGCCCCTACGAGCAGTACGTC. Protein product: CASSLEGSPYEQYV.

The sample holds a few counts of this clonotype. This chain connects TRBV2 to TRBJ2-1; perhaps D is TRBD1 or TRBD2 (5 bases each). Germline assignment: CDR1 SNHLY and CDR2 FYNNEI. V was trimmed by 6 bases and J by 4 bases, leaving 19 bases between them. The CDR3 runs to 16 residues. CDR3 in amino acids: CASRKGTMNLYNEQFF. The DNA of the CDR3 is TGTGCCAGCAGGAAGGGGACCATGAACCTATACAATGAGCAGTTCTTC.

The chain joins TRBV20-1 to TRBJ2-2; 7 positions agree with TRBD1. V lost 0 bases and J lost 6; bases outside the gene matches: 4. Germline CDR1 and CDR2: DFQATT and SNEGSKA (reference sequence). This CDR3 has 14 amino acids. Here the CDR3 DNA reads TGCAGTGCTAGAGAGACAGGGATTTCCGGGGAGCTGTTTTTT. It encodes CSARETGISGELFF.

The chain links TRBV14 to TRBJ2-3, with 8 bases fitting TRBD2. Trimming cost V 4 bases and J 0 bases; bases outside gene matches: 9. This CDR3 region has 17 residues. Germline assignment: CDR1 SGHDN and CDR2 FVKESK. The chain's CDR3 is CASSPTGGARSTDTQYF. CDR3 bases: TGTGCCAGCAGCCCTACGGGGGGGGCGAGGAGCACAGATACGCAGTATTTT.

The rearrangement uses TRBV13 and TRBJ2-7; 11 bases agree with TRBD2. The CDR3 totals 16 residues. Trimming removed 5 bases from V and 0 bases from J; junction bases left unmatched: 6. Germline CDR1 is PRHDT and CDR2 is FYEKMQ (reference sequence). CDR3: CASSQATSGSSYEQYF. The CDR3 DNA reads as TGTGCCAGCAGCCAAGCTACTAGCGGGAGCTCCTACGAGCAGTACTTC.

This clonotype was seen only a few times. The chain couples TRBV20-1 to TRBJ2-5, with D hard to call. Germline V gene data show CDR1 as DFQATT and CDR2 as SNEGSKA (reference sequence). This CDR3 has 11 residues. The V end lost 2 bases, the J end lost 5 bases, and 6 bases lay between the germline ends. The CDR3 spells CSARMLETQYF. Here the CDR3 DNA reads TGCAGTGCTAGAATGTTGGAGACCCAGTACTTC.

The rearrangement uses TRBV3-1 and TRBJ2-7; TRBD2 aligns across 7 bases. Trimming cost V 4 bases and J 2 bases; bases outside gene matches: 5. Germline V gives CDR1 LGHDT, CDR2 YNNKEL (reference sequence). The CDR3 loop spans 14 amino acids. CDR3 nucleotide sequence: TGTGCCAGCAGCCCTAGCGGTCCCGCCTACGAGCAGTACTTC. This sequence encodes CASSPSGPAYEQYF.

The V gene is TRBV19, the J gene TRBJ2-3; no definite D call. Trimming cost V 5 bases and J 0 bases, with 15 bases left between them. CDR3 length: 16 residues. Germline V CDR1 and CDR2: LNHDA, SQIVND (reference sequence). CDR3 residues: CASSPHLGSSTDTQYF. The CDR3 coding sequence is TGTGCCAGTAGTCCTCACCTTGGTTCTAGCACAGATACGCAGTATTTT.

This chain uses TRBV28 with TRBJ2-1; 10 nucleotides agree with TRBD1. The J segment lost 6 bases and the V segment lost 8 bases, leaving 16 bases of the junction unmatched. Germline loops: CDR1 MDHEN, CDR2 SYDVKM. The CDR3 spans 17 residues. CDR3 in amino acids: CASSIPGRDRGANEQFF. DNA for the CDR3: TGTGCCAGCTCCATCCCCGGACGGGACAGGGGCGCCAATGAGCAGTTCTTC.